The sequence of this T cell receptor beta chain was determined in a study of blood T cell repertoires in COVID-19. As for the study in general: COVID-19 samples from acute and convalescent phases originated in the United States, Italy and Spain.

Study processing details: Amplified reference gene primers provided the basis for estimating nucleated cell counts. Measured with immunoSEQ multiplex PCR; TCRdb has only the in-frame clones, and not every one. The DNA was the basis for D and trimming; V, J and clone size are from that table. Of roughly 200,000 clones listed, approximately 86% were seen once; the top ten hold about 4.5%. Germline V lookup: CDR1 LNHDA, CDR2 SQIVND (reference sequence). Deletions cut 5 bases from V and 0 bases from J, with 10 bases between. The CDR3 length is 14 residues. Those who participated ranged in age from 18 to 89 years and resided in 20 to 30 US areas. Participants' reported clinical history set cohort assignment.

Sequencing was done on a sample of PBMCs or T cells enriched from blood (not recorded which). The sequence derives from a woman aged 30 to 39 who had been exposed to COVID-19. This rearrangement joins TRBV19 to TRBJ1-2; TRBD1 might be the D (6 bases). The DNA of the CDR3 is TGTGCCAGTAGTCGCCGGGACACTAACTATGGCTACACCTTC. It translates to CASSRRDTNYGYTF. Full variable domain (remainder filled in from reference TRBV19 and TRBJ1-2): DGGITQSPKYLFRKEGQNVTLSCEQNLNHDAMYWYRQDPGQGLRLIYYSQIVNDFQKGDIAEGYSVSREKKESFPLTVTSAQKNPTAFYLCASSRRDTNYGYTFGSGTRLTVV.